The sequence of this TCR beta chain was determined in a study of T cell changes during pregnancy in multiple sclerosis. V was clipped by 2 bases and J by 4 bases, with 11 bases between them. This CDR3 region has 14 residues. Germline assignment: CDR1 MDHEN and CDR2 SYDVKM. Using immunoSEQ multiplex PCR, the repertoire was profiled, and TCRdb retains in-frame clones only, with some absent. The table lists over 35,000 clones, less than 95% of them singletons. This TCR was sampled from a female donor in good health, enrolled as a control in a pregnancy study. V is TRBV28 and J is TRBJ1-2, with a weak D call TRBD1 (5 bases). The sequencing used CD4+ T cells from peripheral blood mononuclear cells, collected in the first trimester of pregnancy. The CDR3 DNA reads as TGTGCCAGCAGTTTAAGGGAGGGGCTCTATGGCTACACCTTC. It encodes CASSLREGLYGYTF.